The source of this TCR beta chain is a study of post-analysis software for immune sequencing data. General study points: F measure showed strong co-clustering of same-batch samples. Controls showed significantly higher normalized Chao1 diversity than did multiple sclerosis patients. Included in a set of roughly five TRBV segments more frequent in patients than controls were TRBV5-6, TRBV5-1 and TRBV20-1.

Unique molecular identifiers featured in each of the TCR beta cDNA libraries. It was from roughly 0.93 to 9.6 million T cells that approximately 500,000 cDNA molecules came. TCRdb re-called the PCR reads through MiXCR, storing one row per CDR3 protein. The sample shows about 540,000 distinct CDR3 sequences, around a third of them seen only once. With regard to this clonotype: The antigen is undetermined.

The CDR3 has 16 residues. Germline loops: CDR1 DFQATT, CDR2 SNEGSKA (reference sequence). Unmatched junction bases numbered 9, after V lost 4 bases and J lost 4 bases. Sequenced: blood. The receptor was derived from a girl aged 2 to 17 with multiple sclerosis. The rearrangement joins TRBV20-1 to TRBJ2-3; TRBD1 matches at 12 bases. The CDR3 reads CSANRGGTGGPDTQYF. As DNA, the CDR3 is TGCAGTGCTAATAGGGGCGGGACAGGGGGCCCAGATACGCAGTATTTT.